This entry concerns a single T cell receptor (beta chain). V was shortened by 0 bases and J by 0 bases, with 19 bases between the two germline ends. This CDR3 region has 19 residues. Germline-derived CDR1 and CDR2 are SGDLS and YYNGEE. Original processing methods: Reference gene primer amplification yielded estimated nucleated cell counts. The assay was immunoSEQ multiplex PCR, and TCRdb's table has in-frame clones only and misses some. V, J and clone size were drawn from that table, and D and trimming were deduced from the DNA. The sample carries a few hundred thousand clones, about 79% recorded once. The record originates from a study of blood T cell repertoires in COVID-19. Overall study: Whether acute or convalescent, the COVID-19 samples came from the United States, Italy and Spain.

The sample was peripheral blood. The gene calls are TRBV9 and TRBJ1-5; a weak D match, TRBD1 (5 bases). This receptor was taken from a woman in her thirties or forties who had recovered from COVID-19. CDR3 amino acids: CASSVGADRNFHSNQPQHF. The DNA of the CDR3 is TGTGCCAGCAGCGTAGGGGCCGACAGAAACTTCCATAGCAATCAGCCCCAGCATTTT. The full variable domain, its missing parts supplied by reference TRBV9 and TRBJ1-5, is DSGVTQTPKHLITATGQRVTLRCSPRSGDLSVYWYQQSLDQGLQFLIQYYNGEERAKGNILERFSAQQFPDLHSELNLSSLELGDSALYFCASSVGADRNFHSNQPQHFGDGTRLSIL.